The 24 T cell receptor beta chains listed next were all sequenced from one sample in a study of OX40 agonist ivuxolimab in advanced cancers. Data came from immunoSEQ multiplex PCR; TCRdb stores just in-frame clones and leaves some out. Of around 100,000 clones in the sample, 91% were seen once. This sample comprised CD4+ or CD8+ T cells sorted from blood, obtained in a trial of the OX40 agonist ivuxolimab. The receptors derive from an adult with an advanced solid tumor such as melanoma, head and neck, liver or kidney cancer.

V and J are TRBV4-3 and TRBJ2-3; 14 nucleotides line up with TRBD2. CDR1 is LGHNA and CDR2 is YSLEER in the germline V gene. Trimming cost V 1 base and J 3 bases; bases outside gene matches: 6. The CDR3 is 18 amino acids. CDR3 in amino acids: CASSQVPGLAGVTDTQYF. DNA for the CDR3: TGCGCCAGCAGCCAAGTCCCGGGACTAGCGGGAGTTACAGATACGCAGTATTTT.

The gene calls are TRBV6-1 and TRBJ2-7, with D perhaps matching TRBD2 (5 bases). Germline V gene lookup returns CDR1 MNHNS and CDR2 SASEGT. V was shortened by 6 bases and J by 0 bases, with 12 bases between the two germline ends. The CDR3 sequence is 14 residues long. CDR3 in DNA: TGTGCCAGCAGGAGGGAACCTCTCTCCTACGAGCAGTACTTC. It codes for CASRREPLSYEQYF.

The chain recombines TRBV7-2 with TRBJ2-7, with a tentative D call TRBD1 (6 bases). The germline CDR1 and CDR2 sequences are SGHTA and FQGNSA. There are 14 residues in the CDR3. The V end was cut by 6 bases, the J end by 3 bases, with 15 bases between. The CDR3: CASSFNRANYEQYF. DNA for the CDR3: TGTGCCAGCAGTTTCAACAGGGCCAACTACGAGCAGTACTTC.

The chain carries TRBV28 and TRBJ2-1; 9 positions match TRBD2. The V and J ends lost 8 bases and 7 bases, in that order; junction bases with no gene match: 9. Germline V gives CDR1 MDHEN, CDR2 SYDVKM. The CDR3 loop spans 14 amino acids. CDR3 in DNA: TGTGCCAGCTCCGGCGGGACTAGCTGGAATGAGCAGTTCTTC. Its protein product is CASSGGTSWNEQFF.

This clone was found once. The CDR3 loop reads CASSPGQGAGTGELFF. CDR3 in DNA: TGTGCCAGTAGTCCAGGACAGGGGGCGGGCACCGGGGAGCTGTTTTTT. The J gene is TRBJ2-2, the V gene TRBV19; TRBD1 matches 11 bases. V shed 5 bases and J 4 bases; nucleotides not matched to a gene: 6. CDR1 is LNHDA, CDR2 SQIVND, per germline (reference sequence). CDR3 length: 16 residues. The full variable domain, with the rest looked up from reference TRBV19 and TRBJ2-2, is DGGITQSPKYLFRKEGQNVTLSCEQNLNHDAMYWYRQDPGQGLRLIYYSQIVNDFQKGDIAEGYSVSREKKESFPLTVTSAQKNPTAFYLCASSPGQGAGTGELFFGEGSRLTVL.

This clone appeared a single time. This chain uses TRBV2 with TRBJ2-7, with 14 bases that match TRBD2. This CDR3 has 14 residues. With V trimmed by 5 bases and J by 7 bases, 4 bases remained unmatched. Per germline, CDR1 SNHLY and CDR2 FYNNEI. The CDR3 DNA reads as TGTGCCAGCAGTCTGACTAGCGGGAGGGGAGAGCAGTACTTC. Protein product: CASSLTSGRGEQYF.

The chain recombines TRBV4-2 with TRBJ2-3; 7 bases are shared with TRBD2. The CDR3 sequence is 16 residues long. Germline trimming cut 1 base from V and 1 base from J; bases unmatched to any gene: 5. Germline CDR1 and CDR2: LGHNA and YNFKEQ. CDR3 in amino acids: CASSQAAGAGTDTQYF. CDR3 nucleotide sequence: TGTGCCAGCAGCCAAGCGGCGGGAGCTGGCACAGATACGCAGTATTTT.

The chain couples TRBV28 to TRBJ1-5; D is possibly TRBD1 (5 bases). V was shortened by 5 bases and J by 9 bases, with 17 bases between the two germline ends. This CDR3 has 14 residues. CDR1 is MDHEN, CDR2 SYDVKM, per germline. The CDR3 sequence is CASSPLAGPRPQHF. In DNA, the CDR3 is TGTGCCAGCAGTCCCCTTGCGGGGCCCCGGCCCCAGCATTTT. Full variable domain (outside the CDR3, taken from reference TRBV28 and TRBJ1-5): DVKVTQSSRYLVKRTGEKVFLECVQDMDHENMFWYRQDPGLGLRLIYFSYDVKMKEKGDIPEGYSVSREKKERFSLILESASTNQTSMYLCASSPLAGPRPQHFGDGTRLSIL.

V usage is TRBV7-8 and J usage is TRBJ2-5, with TRBD2 matching over 8 bases. V shed 5 bases and J 5 bases; nucleotides not matched to a gene: 7. The CDR3 totals 14 residues. The germline CDR1 and CDR2 sequences are SGHVS and FQNEAQ. CDR3 protein: CASSRGGTAETQYF. The CDR3 DNA reads TGTGCCAGCAGCCGCGGGGGGACCGCGGAGACCCAGTACTTC.

This clone has more than one count but fewer than ten. V is TRBV6-1 and J is TRBJ2-7, with 8 bases fitting TRBD1. Germline loops: CDR1 MNHNS, CDR2 SASEGT. Trimming at V came to 8 bases and at J to 1 base, leaving 7 bases not matched to a gene. CDR3 length equals 14 residues. CDR3 in DNA: TGTGCCAGCTCCCACGGACAGGGATCCTACGAGCAGTACTTC. Its translation: CASSHGQGSYEQYF.

The V and J genes are TRBV29-1 and TRBJ1-1; D gene unclear. The ends were cut back, 2 bases at V and 7 bases at J, with 11 bases in the middle. The CDR3 covers 12 residues. The V gene's germline CDR1 is SQVTM and CDR2 ANQGSEA. CDR3 DNA: TGCAGCGTTGAACGGTGGGTTGGTGAAGCTTTCTTT. Translated: CSVERWVGEAFF.

The chain is built from TRBV7-6 and TRBJ2-2; D remains unclear. Germline CDR1 and CDR2: SGHVS and FNYEAQ. The CDR3 is 12 residues long. V was pared by 4 bases and J by 2 bases, with 2 bases between. CDR3: CASSSNTGELFF. The CDR3, as DNA: TGTGCCAGCAGCTCTAACACCGGGGAGCTGTTTTTT.

A remark on this clone: Other nucleotide sequences in the sample specify the same CDR3. The CDR3 DNA reads TGTGCCTGGAGTGTGGGAGATACGCAGTATTTT. Translation gives CAWSVGDTQYF. The chain uses TRBV30 and TRBJ2-3; unclear D gene. The germline gives CDR1 GTSNPN, CDR2 SVGIG (reference sequence). The CDR3 contains 11 residues. The V and J ends lost 0 bases and 5 bases respectively, with 3 bases between them.

The chain links TRBV18 to TRBJ2-2, with 7 bases aligning to TRBD2. The germline V gene encodes CDR1 KGHSH and CDR2 LQKENI. This CDR3 contains 15 residues. V gave up 2 bases and J gave up 2 bases; unmatched junction bases: 2. CDR3 in DNA: TGTGCCAGCTCACCAGGCGGGAGTAACACCGGGGAGCTGTTTTTT. Translation gives CASSPGGSNTGELFF.

The chain recombines TRBV28 with TRBJ2-2; TRBD2 aligns across 9 bases. Germline lookup yields CDR1 MDHEN and CDR2 SYDVKM. V was clipped by 6 bases and J by 4 bases; unmatched bases: 3. This CDR3 region has 14 residues. CDR3 sequence: CASSRGGGTGELFF. Here the CDR3 DNA reads TGTGCCAGCAGCCGCGGGGGGGGCACCGGGGAGCTGTTTTTT.

This sequence joins TRBV7-9 and TRBJ1-4; 10 bases align to TRBD1. CDR3 length equals 15 residues. Losses at the gene ends were 5 bases for V and 3 bases for J; bases not matched to a gene: 3. Per germline, CDR1 SEHNR and CDR2 FQNEAQ (reference sequence). CDR3 in amino acids: CASSAGTGANEKLFF. The CDR3 nucleotides read TGTGCCAGCAGCGCAGGGACAGGGGCTAATGAAAAACTGTTTTTT.

J is TRBJ2-7 and V is TRBV19, with D maybe TRBD1 (6 bases). CDR3 length: 13 residues. Germline CDR1 LNHDA, CDR2 SQIVND (reference sequence). Between the trimmed V and J ends, which lost 2 bases and 1 base, there was a span of 6 bases. In DNA, the CDR3 is TGTGCCAGTAGTATACAGGGGTCCTACGAGCAGTACTTC. Translation gives CASSIQGSYEQYF.

The chain joins TRBV9 to TRBJ2-1; no clear D. Germline CDR1 and CDR2: SGDLS and YYNGEE. The CDR3 contains 15 residues. Trimming removed 0 bases from V and 5 bases from J, with 12 bases in between. The CDR3 bases are TGTGCCAGCAGCGTAGAGCCCCGACGAGACAATGAGCAGTTCTTC. Encoded protein: CASSVEPRRDNEQFF.

A single count supports this clone. The V call is TRBV19, the J call TRBJ1-1; a possible D gene is TRBD1 (6 bases). This CDR3 contains 16 residues. Germline CDR1 is LNHDA and CDR2 is SQIVND (reference sequence). V shed 6 bases and J shed 9 bases, with 26 bases lying between them. The CDR3 loop reads CASRPLLGRGERKAFF. CDR3 in DNA: TGTGCCAGTAGACCCCTATTGGGCAGGGGCGAAAGAAAAGCTTTCTTT.

This clone was picked up one time. The rearrangement joins TRBV30 to TRBJ2-1; TRBD2 might be the D (6 bases). The V end lost 2 bases, the J end lost 7 bases, and 15 bases lay between the germline ends. Germline-derived CDR1 and CDR2 are GTSNPN and SVGIG (reference sequence). The CDR3 has 14 residues. This chain's CDR3 is CAWSTSLVRNEQFF. The CDR3 DNA sequence: TGTGCCTGGAGTACTAGCTTGGTTAGGAATGAGCAGTTCTTC.

The rearrangement links TRBV27 to TRBJ2-7, with 7 positions matching TRBD1. CDR1 and CDR2 from the germline V gene are MNHEY and SMNVEV (reference sequence). With 5 bases clipped from V and 0 bases from J, the junction kept 4 bases outside the gene matches. CDR3 length: 14 amino acids. This chain's CDR3 is CASSTRDSSYEQYF. The DNA of the CDR3 is TGTGCCAGCAGTACCCGGGACAGCTCCTACGAGCAGTACTTC.

The rearrangement uses TRBV6-5 and TRBJ1-5; D is undetermined. Germline CDR1 is MNHEY and CDR2 is SVGAGI. The CDR3 runs 12 residues. V shed 2 bases and J shed 4 bases, with 3 bases lying between them. CDR3: CASSYQNQPQHF. The DNA for the CDR3 is TGTGCCAGCAGTTACCAGAATCAGCCCCAGCATTTT.

The chain's CDR3 is CATSLTGQTYTGELFF. For the CDR3, the DNA is TGTGCCACCTCACTTACCGGACAGACTTACACCGGGGAGCTGTTTTTT. The chain is built from TRBV19 and TRBJ2-2; D may be TRBD1 (6 bases). The CDR3 totals 16 residues. Germline V CDR1 and CDR2: LNHDA, SQIVND (reference sequence). Trimming left V 10 bases short and J 3 bases short, with 21 bases between.

This clone was recorded only once. V gene TRBV23-1 combines with J gene TRBJ1-2, with no clear D. TRBV23-1 is designated an ORF whose function remains uncertain. CDR3 length: 16 amino acids. V lost 7 bases to trimming and J lost 4 bases, with 22 bases between them. CDR3 residues: CASTSTQRPVSYGYTF. The DNA for the CDR3 is TGCGCCAGCACCTCCACTCAACGGCCAGTAAGCTATGGCTACACCTTC.